This T cell receptor beta chain was obtained from a study of CD8 T cells in ankylosing spondylitis. At least ten counts were recorded for this clonotype. TCRdb processed the 5' RACE reads anew with MiXCR; each CDR3 protein has one entry. The sample holds around 140,000 distinct CDR3 sequences; about an eighth are singletons and the top ten take roughly 4%. Germline V gene lookup returns CDR1 SQVTM and CDR2 ANQGSEA. The CDR3 runs 14 residues. V lost 7 bases, J lost 2 bases, and 7 bases stayed unmatched. The sample was blood, either unsorted or a sorted T cell fraction (not recorded which). This TCR came from a female donor with ankylosing spondylitis or in good health (not recorded which). The V and J genes are TRBV29-1 and TRBJ1-2; 10 bases line up with TRBD1. This chain's CDR3 is CSAGAGQGNYGYTF. The CDR3 DNA sequence: TGCAGCGCCGGCGCGGGACAGGGGAACTATGGCTACACCTTC.